This TCR beta chain emerged from a study of cytomegalovirus exposure and HLA in healthy donors. Profiling relied on immunoSEQ multiplex PCR, and the TCRdb table lists in-frame clones only, not all of them. The sample gives roughly 86,000 clones, 90% to 96% of which show up once; over 1.5% is in the top ten. This TCR was recovered from a man between 18 and 35 years old in good health and CMV-seropositive. Source material: PBMCs.

The CDR3 region is CASSLPGINYGYTF. For the CDR3, the DNA is TGTGCCAGCAGCTTACCAGGGATAAACTATGGCTACACCTTC. V and J are TRBV11-2 and TRBJ1-2, with D maybe TRBD1 (5 bases). V dropped 2 bases and J dropped 2 bases, with 9 bases sitting between them. The CDR3 consists of 14 residues. The germline V gene encodes CDR1 SGHAT and CDR2 FQNNGV.